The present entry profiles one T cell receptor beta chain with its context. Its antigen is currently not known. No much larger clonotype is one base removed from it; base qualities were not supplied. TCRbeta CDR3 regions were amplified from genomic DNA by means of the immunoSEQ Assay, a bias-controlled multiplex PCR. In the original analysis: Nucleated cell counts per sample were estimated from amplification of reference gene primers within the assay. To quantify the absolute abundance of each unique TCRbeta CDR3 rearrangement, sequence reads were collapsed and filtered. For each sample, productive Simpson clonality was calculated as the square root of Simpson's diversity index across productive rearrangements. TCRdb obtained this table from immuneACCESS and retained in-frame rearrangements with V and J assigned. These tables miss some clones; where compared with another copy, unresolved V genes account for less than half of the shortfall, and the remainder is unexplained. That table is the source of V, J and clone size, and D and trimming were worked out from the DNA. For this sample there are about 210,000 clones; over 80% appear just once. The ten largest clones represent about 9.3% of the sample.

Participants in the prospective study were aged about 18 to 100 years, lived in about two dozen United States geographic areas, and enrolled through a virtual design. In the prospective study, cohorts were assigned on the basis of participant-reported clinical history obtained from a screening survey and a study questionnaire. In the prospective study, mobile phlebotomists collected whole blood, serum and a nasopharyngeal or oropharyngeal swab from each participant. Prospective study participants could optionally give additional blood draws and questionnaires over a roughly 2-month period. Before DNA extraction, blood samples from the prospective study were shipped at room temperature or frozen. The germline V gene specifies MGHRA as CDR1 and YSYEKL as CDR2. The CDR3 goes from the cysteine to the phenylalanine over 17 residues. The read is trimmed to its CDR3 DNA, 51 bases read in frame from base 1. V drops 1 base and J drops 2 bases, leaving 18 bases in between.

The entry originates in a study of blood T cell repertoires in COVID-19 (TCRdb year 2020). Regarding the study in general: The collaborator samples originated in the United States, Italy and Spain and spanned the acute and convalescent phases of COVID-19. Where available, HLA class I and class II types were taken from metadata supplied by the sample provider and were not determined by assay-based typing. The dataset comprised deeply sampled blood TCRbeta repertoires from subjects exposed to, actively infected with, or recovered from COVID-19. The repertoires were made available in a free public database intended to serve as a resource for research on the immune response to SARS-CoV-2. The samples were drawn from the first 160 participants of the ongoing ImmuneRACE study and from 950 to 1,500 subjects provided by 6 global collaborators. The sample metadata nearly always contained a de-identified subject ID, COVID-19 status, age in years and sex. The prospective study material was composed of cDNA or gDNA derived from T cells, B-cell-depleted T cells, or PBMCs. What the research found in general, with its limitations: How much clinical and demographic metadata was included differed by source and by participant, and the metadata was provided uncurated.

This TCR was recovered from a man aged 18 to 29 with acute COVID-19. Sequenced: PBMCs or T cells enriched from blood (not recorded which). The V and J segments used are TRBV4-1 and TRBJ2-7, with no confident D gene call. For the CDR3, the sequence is CASSQGLDFVTPYEQYF. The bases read TGCGCCAGCAGCCAAGGGCTAGACTTTGTGACCCCCTACGAGCAGTACTTC.